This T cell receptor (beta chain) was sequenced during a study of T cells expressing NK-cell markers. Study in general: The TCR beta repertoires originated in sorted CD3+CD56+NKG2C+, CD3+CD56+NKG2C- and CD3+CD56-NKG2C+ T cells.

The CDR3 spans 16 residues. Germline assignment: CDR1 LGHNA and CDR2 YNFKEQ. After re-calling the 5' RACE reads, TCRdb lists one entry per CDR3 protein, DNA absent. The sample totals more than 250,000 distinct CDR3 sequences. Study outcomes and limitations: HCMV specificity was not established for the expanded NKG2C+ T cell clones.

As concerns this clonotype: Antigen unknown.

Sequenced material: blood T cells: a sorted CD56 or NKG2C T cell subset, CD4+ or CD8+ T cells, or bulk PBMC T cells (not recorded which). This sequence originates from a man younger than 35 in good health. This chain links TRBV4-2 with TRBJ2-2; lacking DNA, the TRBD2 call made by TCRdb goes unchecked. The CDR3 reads CASSQEVAGRTGELFF.